These 29 T cell receptor beta chains were sequenced from one sample in a study of control samples from healthy donors and cancer patients. TCRdb's copy holds only in-frame clones and misses some; the assay was immunoSEQ multiplex PCR. The table shows about 97,000 clones, with more than 85% occurring only once. The material sequenced was blood. Source of these receptors: a man younger than 40 in good health.

This sequence joins TRBV6-5 and TRBJ2-1, with D tentatively TRBD1 (5 bases). This CDR3 is built from 14 residues. Germline CDR1 is MNHEY and CDR2 is SVGAGI. V lost 8 bases to trimming and J lost 8 bases, with 19 bases between them. For the CDR3, the DNA is TGTGCCAGCTTCGGATCGGGCAGGGCTTATGAGCAGTTCTTC. Translating it yields CASFGSGRAYEQFF.

V is TRBV27 and J is TRBJ1-5; D may be TRBD1 (5 bases). V lost 2 bases and J lost 5, with 10 bases in between. The CDR3 totals 14 residues. The germline CDR1 and CDR2 sequences are MNHEY and SMNVEV (reference sequence). Here the CDR3 reads CASSLQGPYQPQHF. CDR3 nucleotide sequence: TGTGCCAGCAGTTTACAGGGACCCTATCAGCCCCAGCATTTT.

The rearrangement uses TRBV9 and TRBJ2-7; 7 bases are shared with TRBD2. This CDR3 has 16 amino acids. CDR1 SGDLS and CDR2 YYNGEE come from the germline V gene. Trimming removed 0 bases from V and 0 bases from J; junction bases left unmatched: 6. The CDR3 loop is CASSVGFGTTSYEQYF. As DNA, the CDR3 is TGTGCCAGCAGCGTAGGGTTCGGGACTACCTCCTACGAGCAGTACTTC.

The chain employs TRBV5-1 and TRBJ2-1, with TRBD2 matching 13 bases. Germline loops: CDR1 SGHRS, CDR2 YFSETQ. The J segment lost 15 bases and the V segment lost 0 bases, leaving 9 bases of the junction unmatched. CDR3 length: 15 residues. The CDR3 DNA reads as TGCGCCAGCAGCTTGGGTGGGACTAGCGGGACCCTAGGGTTCTTC. Amino acid sequence: CASSLGGTSGTLGFF.

This chain links TRBV19 with TRBJ1-2; 7 positions agree with TRBD1. The CDR3 has 18 amino acids. V was pared by 3 bases and J by 8 bases, with 21 bases of the junction left unmatched. Germline CDR1 and CDR2: LNHDA and SQIVND (reference sequence). The CDR3 region has the DNA TGTGCCAGTAGTATGGCCGGTCCAACAGGGAGGGGGCCCGGGGGCTACACCTTC. Translated: CASSMAGPTGRGPGGYTF.

The CDR3 DNA reads TGTGCCAGCAGCGTAGACTCGGGACTACCCTACGAGCAGTACTTC. It codes for CASSVDSGLPYEQYF. The V call is TRBV9, the J call TRBJ2-7; 7 nucleotides align to TRBD2. The V segment lost 0 bases and the J segment 2 bases; nucleotides outside the gene matches: 5. Germline-derived CDR1 and CDR2 are SGDLS and YYNGEE. This CDR3 has 15 residues.

The rearrangement joins TRBV28 to TRBJ1-3; tentatively, D is TRBD1 (6 bases). With 3 bases removed from V and 4 bases from J, the gap between germline ends came to 7 bases. This CDR3 is 13 amino acids long. Germline V lookup: CDR1 MDHEN, CDR2 SYDVKM. CDR3: CASSLGTGNTIYF. CDR3 DNA: TGTGCCAGCAGTTTGGGGACAGGAAACACCATATATTTT.

V usage is TRBV14 and J usage is TRBJ1-2; 9 bases map to TRBD1. The CDR3 sequence is 17 residues long. Germline CDR1 reads SGHDN; CDR2 reads FVKESK. Trimming removed 4 bases from V and 6 bases from J; junction bases left unmatched: 15. In nucleotides, the CDR3 is TGTGCCAGCAGCCCCGTTACCGACGGGACAGGGATAAATGGCTACACCTTC. As protein: CASSPVTDGTGINGYTF.

V gene TRBV5-1 combines with J gene TRBJ2-1; TRBD1 matches at 9 bases. From germline, CDR1 is SGHRS and CDR2 YFSETQ. The CDR3 covers 15 residues. V lost 1 base and J lost 6; bases outside the gene matches: 5. For the CDR3, the DNA is TGCGCCAGCAGCTTGAGGGGGACAGGGACCAATGAGCAGTTCTTC. This translates into CASSLRGTGTNEQFF.

This clone was counted between two and nine times. The rearrangement links TRBV4-1 to TRBJ1-2; TRBD1 might be the D (6 bases). The V gene lost 4 bases and the J gene lost 3 bases, with 15 bases spanning the gap. The length of the CDR3 is 15 residues. Per the germline V gene, CDR1 is MGHRA and CDR2 is YSYEKL. The CDR3 region has the DNA TGCGCCAGCAGCCTATGGACAGATCCAGACTATGGCTACACCTTC. Translated: CASSLWTDPDYGYTF.

The gene calls are TRBV5-1 and TRBJ1-2, with 7 bases identical to TRBD1. The V gene end was trimmed by 5 bases and the J gene end by 6 bases; junction bases not matched to a gene: 7. CDR3 length: 13 amino acids. CDR1 and CDR2 (germline): SGHRS, YFSETQ. Written as DNA, the CDR3 is TGCGCCAGCAGGATTGAGGGGGCGGATGGCTACACCTTC. Amino acids: CASRIEGADGYTF. Filled out from reference TRBV5-1 and TRBJ1-2, the complete variable domain reads KAGVTQTPRYLIKTRGQQVTLSCSPISGHRSVSWYQQTPGQGLQFLFEYFSETQRNKGNFPGRFSGRQFSNSRSEMNVSTLELGDSALYLCASRIEGADGYTFGSGTRLTVV.

The chain recombines TRBV7-9 with TRBJ2-7; D may correspond to TRBD1 or TRBD2 (5 bases each). From germline, CDR1 is SEHNR and CDR2 FQNEAQ (reference sequence). Deletions cut 5 bases from V and 2 bases from J, with 10 bases between. The CDR3 has 13 residues. The CDR3: CASSSRDAYEQYV. The CDR3 DNA follows: TGTGCCAGCAGCAGCAGGGACGCCTACGAGCAGTACGTC.

The genes are TRBV9 and TRBJ2-3; the match to TRBD2 covers 16 bases. The CDR3 sequence is 17 residues long. V was clipped by 3 bases and J by 4 bases; unmatched bases: 5. The germline V gene has CDR1 SGDLS and CDR2 YYNGEE. The CDR3 region is CASSAGLAGGLSDTQYF. The CDR3 DNA is TGTGCCAGCAGCGCGGGACTAGCGGGGGGGTTGTCAGATACGCAGTATTTT.

This chain links TRBV24-1 with TRBJ2-1, with unresolved D. Trimming took 6 bases from V and 6 from J, leaving 11 bases between them. CDR3 size: 13 residues. CDR1 and CDR2 (germline): KGHDR, SFDVKD. CDR3 residues: CATSRRAGNEQFF. The CDR3 nucleotides are TGTGCCACCAGTCGAAGGGCTGGCAATGAGCAGTTCTTC.

J is TRBJ1-6 and V is TRBV7-2; no clear D gene. The CDR3 runs to 13 residues. CDR1 is SGHTA and CDR2 is FQGNSA in the germline V gene. V was pared by 2 bases and J by 7 bases, with 6 bases between. The chain's CDR3 is CASSLRRNSPLHF. The CDR3 DNA is TGTGCCAGCAGCTTACGGAGAAATTCACCCCTCCACTTT.

This sequence joins TRBV15 and TRBJ1-1; 12 nucleotides line up with TRBD1. In germline, CDR1 is LNHNV, CDR2 YYDKDF (reference sequence). The CDR3 length is 15 residues. The V segment lost 3 bases and the J segment 10 bases; nucleotides outside the gene matches: 9. CDR3 loop: CATSRPGQGARGAFF. The CDR3 coding sequence is TGTGCCACCAGCAGGCCGGGACAGGGGGCGCGTGGAGCTTTCTTT.

The rearrangement uses TRBV2 and TRBJ1-4; tentatively, D is TRBD1 (5 bases). The CDR3 runs to 14 residues. V lost 4 bases, J lost 5 bases, and 11 bases lay in between. Germline CDR1 and CDR2: SNHLY and FYNNEI. DNA for the CDR3: TGTGCCAGCAGTGGGGACGCTCAGAATGAAAAACTGTTTTTT. It encodes CASSGDAQNEKLFF.

This rearrangement joins TRBV25-1 to TRBJ2-3; possibly TRBD2 for D (6 bases). V lost 4 bases and J lost 8, with 13 bases in between. The germline V gene encodes CDR1 MGHDK and CDR2 SYGVNS. The CDR3 totals 13 residues. This chain's CDR3 is CASSVTGAITQYF. The DNA for the CDR3 is TGTGCCAGCAGTGTCACGGGAGCAATTACGCAGTATTTT.

V gene TRBV6-2 or TRBV6-3 combines with J gene TRBJ1-5; 8 nucleotides agree with TRBD1. The CDR3 sequence is 16 residues long. The V and J ends lost 6 bases and 4 bases, in that order; junction bases with no gene match: 11. From germline, CDR1 is MNHEY and CDR2 SVGEGT. The CDR3 spells CASSSVLQGGNQPQHF. CDR3 sequence (DNA): TGTGCCAGCAGCTCCGTACTACAGGGGGGAAATCAGCCCCAGCATTTT.

This rearrangement joins TRBV5-1 to TRBJ2-1, with unresolved D. From germline, CDR1 is SGHRS and CDR2 YFSETQ. Trimming took off 3 bases at V and 9 bases at J, with 7 bases between the two ends. The CDR3 extends over 11 amino acids. In DNA form, the CDR3 reads TGCGCCAGCAGCTCACGTCTTGAGCAGTTCTTC. Translated, it gives CASSSRLEQFF.

The chain carries TRBV19 and TRBJ2-1, with D perhaps matching TRBD1 (6 bases). Per the germline V gene, CDR1 is LNHDA and CDR2 is SQIVND (reference sequence). V gave up 8 bases and J gave up 0 bases, with 11 bases separating them. The CDR3 consists of 14 residues. CDR3 sequence: CASGQLSSYNEQFF. The CDR3 DNA sequence: TGTGCCAGTGGACAGTTAAGCTCCTACAATGAGCAGTTCTTC.

The chain uses TRBV9 and TRBJ2-1; D call uncertain. In germline, CDR1 is SGDLS, CDR2 YYNGEE. The CDR3 extends over 15 amino acids. The V end lost 0 bases, the J end lost 4 bases, and 11 bases lay between the germline ends. The CDR3 spells CASSVGGFSYNEQFF. The CDR3 coding sequence is TGTGCCAGCAGCGTAGGAGGATTTTCTTACAATGAGCAGTTCTTC.

This chain joins TRBV11-1 and TRBJ2-5; 10 positions agree with TRBD2. V dropped 4 bases and J dropped 5; count of bases not matched to a gene: 7. The CDR3 sequence is 15 residues long. Germline assignment: CDR1 SGHAT and CDR2 FQDESV (reference sequence). The CDR3 sequence: CASSWGTSVGETQYF. CDR3 nucleotides: TGTGCCAGCAGCTGGGGGACTAGCGTGGGGGAGACCCAGTACTTC.

This clone was seen only once. The V and J genes are TRBV3-1 (or the pseudogene TRBV3-2) and TRBJ2-1; D possibly corresponds to TRBD1 (6 bases). CDR3 size: 13 residues. Looked up from germline, CDR1 is LGHDT and CDR2 is YNNKEL (reference sequence). V was clipped by 4 bases and J by 4 bases, with 8 bases between them. The CDR3 DNA is TGTGCCAGCAGCCGAGGGGGTTACAATGAGCAGTTCTTC. Residues: CASSRGGYNEQFF.

The rearrangement joins TRBV11-2 to TRBJ2-7; maybe TRBD2 (6 bases). From germline, CDR1 is SGHAT and CDR2 FQNNGV. Deletions cut 0 bases from V and 12 bases from J, with 18 bases between. This CDR3 region has 14 residues. The CDR3 bases are TGTGCCAGCAGCTTAGATCTTACAGCGGGTAGCTGGTACTTC. Encoded protein: CASSLDLTAGSWYF.

The gene calls are TRBV5-1 and TRBJ2-1; 9 bases line up with TRBD1. From germline, CDR1 is SGHRS and CDR2 YFSETQ. J lost 7 bases, V lost 0 bases, and 8 bases had no gene match. CDR3 length equals 16 residues. The CDR3 DNA sequence: TGCGCCAGCAGCTTGGTTGGAGGGACAGGGAATAATGAGCAGTTCTTC. It yields the protein CASSLVGGTGNNEQFF. The full variable domain, its missing parts supplied by reference TRBV5-1 and TRBJ2-1, is KAGVTQTPRYLIKTRGQQVTLSCSPISGHRSVSWYQQTPGQGLQFLFEYFSETQRNKGNFPGRFSGRQFSNSRSEMNVSTLELGDSALYLCASSLVGGTGNNEQFFGPGTRLTVL.

The chain has TRBV5-5 and TRBJ2-5; 10 nucleotides match TRBD1. The CDR3 is 17 amino acids. CDR1 and CDR2 (germline): SGHKS, YYEKEE (reference sequence). Trimming took 0 bases from V and 5 from J; bases not matched to a gene: 10. The chain's CDR3 is CASSLEAGTGVRETQYF. CDR3 DNA sequence: TGTGCCAGCAGCTTGGAGGCCGGGACAGGGGTGCGGGAGACCCAGTACTTC. Variable domain in full (rest from reference TRBV5-5 and TRBJ2-5): DAGVTQSPTHLIKTRGQQVTLRCSPISGHKSVSWYQQVLGQGPQFIFQYYEKEERGRGNFPDRFSARQFPNYSSELNVNALLLGDSALYLCASSLEAGTGVRETQYFGPGTRLLVL.

V gene TRBV19 combines with J gene TRBJ2-1; D perhaps matches TRBD2 (5 bases). The CDR3 runs to 14 residues. In germline, CDR1 is LNHDA, CDR2 SQIVND (reference sequence). V was cut by 7 bases and J by 0 bases, with 10 bases left in between. CDR3 region: CASMSADSYNEQFF. DNA for the CDR3: TGTGCCAGTATGTCAGCGGACTCCTACAATGAGCAGTTCTTC.

This chain uses TRBV6-5 with TRBJ2-1; TRBD2 might be the D (5 bases). Deletions cut 2 bases from V and 3 bases from J, with 8 bases between. This CDR3 comprises 14 residues. The germline gives CDR1 MNHEY, CDR2 SVGAGI. CDR3 loop: CASSYVRDYNEQFF. CDR3 nucleotide sequence: TGTGCCAGCAGTTACGTCCGGGACTACAATGAGCAGTTCTTC.